This passage covers 6 T cell receptor beta chains from one sample sequenced in a study of blood T cell repertoires in COVID-19. TCRdb keeps only in-frame clones here, not all; method: immunoSEQ multiplex PCR. Of 200,000 to 250,000 clones listed, roughly 92% are singletons. Sequenced: peripheral blood. The receptors were sampled from a man in his 60s with COVID-19, enrolled during active disease.

This chain joins TRBV7-6 and TRBJ1-5; 9 nucleotides align to TRBD1. With 1 base clipped from V and 4 bases from J, the junction kept 8 bases outside the gene matches. The CDR3 has 17 amino acids. Germline V gene data show CDR1 as SGHVS and CDR2 as FNYEAQ. The CDR3 nucleotides read TGTGCCAGCAGCTTAGGGGGCCGAGACAGGGGGAATCAGCCCCAGCATTTT. Translating gives CASSLGGRDRGNQPQHF. Full variable domain (rest looked up from reference TRBV7-6 and TRBJ1-5): GAGVSQSPRYKVTKRGQDVALRCDPISGHVSLYWYRQALGQGPEFLTYFNYEAQQDKSGLPNDRFSAERPEGSISTLTIQRTEQRDSAMYRCASSLGGRDRGNQPQHFGDGTRLSIL.

V gene TRBV7-3 combines with J gene TRBJ2-1; D gene uncertain. The V gene lost 5 bases and the J gene lost 3 bases, with 11 bases spanning the gap. The length of the CDR3 is 14 residues. Germline CDR1 and CDR2: SGHTA and FQGTGA. CDR3: CASSPAGLYNEQFF. CDR3 in DNA: TGTGCCAGCAGCCCCGCAGGCCTCTACAATGAGCAGTTCTTC.

This clone showed up just once. The J gene is TRBJ2-6, the V gene TRBV27, with 10 bases that match TRBD1. CDR3 length: 18 amino acids. Germline CDR1 reads MNHEY; CDR2 reads SMNVEV (reference sequence). With 3 bases clipped from V and 0 bases from J, the junction kept 5 bases outside the gene matches. The CDR3 region has the DNA TGTGCCAGCAGTTTGGGTGGGACAGGGGCCTCTGGGGCCAACGTCCTGACTTTC. Protein: CASSLGGTGASGANVLTF.

The V and J genes are TRBV28 and TRBJ1-5; possible D gene TRBD1, 6 bases. This CDR3 has 17 amino acids. V was clipped by 5 bases and J by 2 bases, with 19 bases between them. From germline, CDR1 is MDHEN and CDR2 SYDVKM. DNA for the CDR3: TGTGCCAGCAGTATATACGGACAGCCTCAGGGCAATCAGCCCCAGCATTTT. This gives the protein CASSIYGQPQGNQPQHF.

The gene calls are TRBV5-1 and TRBJ2-5; maybe TRBD1 (6 bases). The CDR3 covers 14 residues. V gave up 1 base and J gave up 4 bases, with 11 bases separating them. CDR1 and CDR2 (germline): SGHRS, YFSETQ. The CDR3 DNA is TGCGCCAGCAGCTTGATGGACAGTCGAGAGACCCAGTACTTC. It translates to CASSLMDSRETQYF.

The rearrangement joins TRBV14 to TRBJ2-7; a weak D match, TRBD1 (6 bases). Trimming pared 3 bases from V and 6 bases from J, leaving 12 bases between. CDR1 SGHDN and CDR2 FVKESK come from the germline V gene. This CDR3 comprises 13 residues. This chain's CDR3 is CASSHQGYGEQYF. CDR3 nucleotide sequence: TGTGCCAGCAGCCACCAGGGGTACGGCGAGCAGTACTTC.